Described below is a single T cell receptor beta chain sequence and its context. The antigen remains unidentified. V was trimmed by 0 bases and J by 4 bases, leaving 9 bases between them. Germline CDR1 and CDR2: MGHRA and YSYEKL. The CDR3 is made up of 15 amino acids. TCRdb ran MiXCR on the reads and lists one entry per CDR3 protein. The sample contains 510,000 or so distinct CDR3 sequences, approximately 26% of which appear only once. These data originate in a study of T cell repertoires in cytomegalovirus infection. Overall study: Indicated by public TCR beta signatures were CMV infection and matching HLA type. Study-level findings and limits: The ex vivo response showed dominance by HLA-C-restricted CMV-specific TCR beta clonotypes.

Sequencing used PBMCs. This chain links TRBV4-1 with TRBJ1-4; no clear D gene. The sequence was collected from a human donor in good health (CMV status not recorded). Some clones in this sample may be carry-over from other donors' samples. This CDR3 is CASSQDSSLNEKLFF. The CDR3 DNA reads as TGCGCCAGCAGCCAAGATTCCAGTCTTAATGAAAAACTGTTTTTT.